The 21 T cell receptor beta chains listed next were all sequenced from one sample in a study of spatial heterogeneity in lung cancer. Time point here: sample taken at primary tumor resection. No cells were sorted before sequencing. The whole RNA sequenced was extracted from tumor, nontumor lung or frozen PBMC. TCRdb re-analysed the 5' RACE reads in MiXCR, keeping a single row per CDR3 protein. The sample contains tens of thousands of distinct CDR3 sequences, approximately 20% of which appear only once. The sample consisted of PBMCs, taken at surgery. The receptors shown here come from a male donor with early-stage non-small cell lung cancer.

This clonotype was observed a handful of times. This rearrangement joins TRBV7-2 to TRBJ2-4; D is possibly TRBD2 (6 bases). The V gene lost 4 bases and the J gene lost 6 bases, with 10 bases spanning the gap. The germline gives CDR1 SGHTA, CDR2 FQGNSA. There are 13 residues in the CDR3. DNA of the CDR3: TGTGCCAGCAGCTCGGTCGGGGGAAACATTCAGTACTTC. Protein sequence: CASSSVGGNIQYF.

CDR3 nucleotides: TGTGCCAGCAGTAGTCTGGGGGAATCTGGGGCCAACGTCCTGACTTTC. Protein: CASSSLGESGANVLTF. The chain combines TRBV7-3 with TRBJ2-6; D could derive from TRBD1 or TRBD2 (5 bases each). CDR1 and CDR2 from the germline V gene are SGHTA and FQGTGA. The germline V and J ends were trimmed by 6 bases and 1 base, with 13 bases remaining between them. CDR3 length equals 16 residues.

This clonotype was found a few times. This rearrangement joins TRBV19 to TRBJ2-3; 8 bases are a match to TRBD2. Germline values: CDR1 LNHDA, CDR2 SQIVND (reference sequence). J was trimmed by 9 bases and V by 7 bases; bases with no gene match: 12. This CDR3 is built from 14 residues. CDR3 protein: CASNDLAGAYTQYF. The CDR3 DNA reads TGTGCCAGTAACGATCTAGCGGGTGCCTACACGCAGTATTTT.

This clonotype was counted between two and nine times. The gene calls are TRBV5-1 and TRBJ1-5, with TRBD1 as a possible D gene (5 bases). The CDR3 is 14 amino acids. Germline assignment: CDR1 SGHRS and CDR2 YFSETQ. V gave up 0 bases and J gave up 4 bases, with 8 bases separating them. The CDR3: CASSLGQPNQPQHF. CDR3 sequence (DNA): TGCGCCAGCAGCTTGGGACAGCCTAATCAGCCCCAGCATTTT.

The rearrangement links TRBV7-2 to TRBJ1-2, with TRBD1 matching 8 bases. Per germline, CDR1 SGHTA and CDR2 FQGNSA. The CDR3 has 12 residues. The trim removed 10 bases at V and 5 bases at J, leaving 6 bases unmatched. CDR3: CAIQGARYGYTF. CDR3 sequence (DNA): TGTGCCATTCAGGGGGCGCGGTATGGCTACACCTTC.

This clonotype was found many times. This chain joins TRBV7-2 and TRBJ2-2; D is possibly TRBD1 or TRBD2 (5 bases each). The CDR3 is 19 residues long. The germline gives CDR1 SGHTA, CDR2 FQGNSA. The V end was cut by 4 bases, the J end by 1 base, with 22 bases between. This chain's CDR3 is CASSSRGTNRFRNTGELFF. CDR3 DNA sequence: TGTGCCAGCAGCTCCCGAGGGACCAACCGATTCAGGAACACCGGGGAGCTGTTTTTT. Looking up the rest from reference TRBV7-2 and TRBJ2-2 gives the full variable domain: GAGVSQSPSNKVTEKGKDVELRCDPISGHTALYWYRQSLGQGLEFLIYFQGNSAPDKSGLPSDRFSAERTGGSVSTLTIQRTQQEDSAVYLCASSSRGTNRFRNTGELFFGEGSRLTVL.

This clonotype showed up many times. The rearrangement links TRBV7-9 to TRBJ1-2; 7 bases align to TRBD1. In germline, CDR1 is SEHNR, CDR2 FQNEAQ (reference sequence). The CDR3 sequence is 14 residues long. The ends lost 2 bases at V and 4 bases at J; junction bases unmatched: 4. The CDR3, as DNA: TGTGCCAGCAGCTTAACCGGGACAGCCTATGGCTACACCTTC. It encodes CASSLTGTAYGYTF.

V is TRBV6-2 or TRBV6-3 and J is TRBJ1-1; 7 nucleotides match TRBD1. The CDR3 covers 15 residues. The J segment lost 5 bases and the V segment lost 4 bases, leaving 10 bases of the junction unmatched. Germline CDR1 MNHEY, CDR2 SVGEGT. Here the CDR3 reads CASSWIGGGGTEAFF. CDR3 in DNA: TGTGCCAGCAGTTGGATCGGAGGGGGCGGAACTGAAGCTTTCTTT.

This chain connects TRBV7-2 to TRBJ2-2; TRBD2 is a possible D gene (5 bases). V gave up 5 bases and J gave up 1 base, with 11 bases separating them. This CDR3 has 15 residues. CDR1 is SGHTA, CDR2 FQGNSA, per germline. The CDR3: CASSTQRMNTGELFF. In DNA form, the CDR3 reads TGTGCCAGCAGCACTCAGCGGATGAACACCGGGGAGCTGTTTTTT. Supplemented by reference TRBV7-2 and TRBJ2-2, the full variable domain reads GAGVSQSPSNKVTEKGKDVELRCDPISGHTALYWYRQSLGQGLEFLIYFQGNSAPDKSGLPSDRFSAERTGGSVSTLTIQRTQQEDSAVYLCASSTQRMNTGELFFGEGSRLTVL.

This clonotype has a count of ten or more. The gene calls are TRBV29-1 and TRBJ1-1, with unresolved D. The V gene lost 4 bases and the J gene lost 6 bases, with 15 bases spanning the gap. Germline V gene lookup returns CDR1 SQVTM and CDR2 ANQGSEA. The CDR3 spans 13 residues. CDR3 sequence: CSVGRTEGAEAFF. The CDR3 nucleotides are TGCAGCGTTGGCAGGACGGAGGGTGCTGAAGCTTTCTTT.

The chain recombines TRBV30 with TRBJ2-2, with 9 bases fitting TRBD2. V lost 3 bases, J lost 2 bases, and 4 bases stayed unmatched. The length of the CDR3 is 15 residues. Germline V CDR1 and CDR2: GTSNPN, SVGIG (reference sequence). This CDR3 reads CAWRRTSDNTGELFF. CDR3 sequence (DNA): TGTGCCTGGAGGCGGACTAGCGACAACACCGGGGAGCTGTTTTTT.

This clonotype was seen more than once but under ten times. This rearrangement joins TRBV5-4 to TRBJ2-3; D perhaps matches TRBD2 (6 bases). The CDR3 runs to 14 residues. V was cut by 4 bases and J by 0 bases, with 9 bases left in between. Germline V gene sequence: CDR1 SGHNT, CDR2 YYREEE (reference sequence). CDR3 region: CASSTGTSTDTQYF. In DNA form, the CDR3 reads TGTGCCAGCAGCACCGGGACTAGCACAGATACGCAGTATTTT.

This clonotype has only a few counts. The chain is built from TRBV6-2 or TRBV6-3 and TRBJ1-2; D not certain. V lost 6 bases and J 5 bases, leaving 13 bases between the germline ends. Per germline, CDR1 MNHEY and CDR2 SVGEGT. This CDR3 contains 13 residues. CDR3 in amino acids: CASRPLQQYGYTF. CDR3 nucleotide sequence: TGTGCCAGCAGACCATTACAGCAGTATGGCTACACCTTC.

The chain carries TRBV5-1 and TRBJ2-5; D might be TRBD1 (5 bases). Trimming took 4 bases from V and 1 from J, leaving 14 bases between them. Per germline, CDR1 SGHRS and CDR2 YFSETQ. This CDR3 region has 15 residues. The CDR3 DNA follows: TGCGCCAGCAGCCCAAACCTAGGGGCCCAAGAGACCCAGTACTTC. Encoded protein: CASSPNLGAQETQYF.

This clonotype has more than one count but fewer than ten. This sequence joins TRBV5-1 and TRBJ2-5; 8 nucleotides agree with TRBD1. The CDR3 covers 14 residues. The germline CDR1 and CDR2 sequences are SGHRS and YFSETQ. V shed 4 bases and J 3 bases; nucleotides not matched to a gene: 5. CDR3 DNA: TGCGCCAGCAGCACCTCGACAGGGGAAGAGACCCAGTACTTC. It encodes CASSTSTGEETQYF.

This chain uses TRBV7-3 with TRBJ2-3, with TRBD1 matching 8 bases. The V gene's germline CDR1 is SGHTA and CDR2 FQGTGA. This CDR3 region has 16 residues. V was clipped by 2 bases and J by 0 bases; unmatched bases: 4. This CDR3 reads CASSLQGAGSTDTQYF. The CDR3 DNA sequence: TGTGCCAGCAGCTTACAGGGGGCGGGTAGCACAGATACGCAGTATTTT.

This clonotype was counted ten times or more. Here the CDR3 reads CASSSRSDREQETQYF. CDR3 bases: TGTGCCAGCAGTTCCCGATCCGACAGGGAACAAGAGACCCAGTACTTC. The chain recombines TRBV28 with TRBJ2-5, with 7 bases fitting TRBD1. The J segment lost 2 bases and the V segment lost 4 bases, leaving 10 bases of the junction unmatched. Germline CDR1 MDHEN, CDR2 SYDVKM. This CDR3 is 16 amino acids long.

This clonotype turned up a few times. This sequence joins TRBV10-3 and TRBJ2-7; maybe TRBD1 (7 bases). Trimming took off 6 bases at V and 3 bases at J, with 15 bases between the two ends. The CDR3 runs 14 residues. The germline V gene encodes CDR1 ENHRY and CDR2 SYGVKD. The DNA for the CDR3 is TGTGCCATCAGAGATCAGGGGGGAGGCTACGAGCAGTACTTC. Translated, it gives CAIRDQGGGYEQYF.

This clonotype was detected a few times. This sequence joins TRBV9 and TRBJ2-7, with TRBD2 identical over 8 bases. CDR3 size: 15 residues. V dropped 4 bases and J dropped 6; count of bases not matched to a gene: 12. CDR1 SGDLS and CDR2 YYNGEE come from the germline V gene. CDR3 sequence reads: CASSHQAGVGAEQYF. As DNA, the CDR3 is TGTGCCAGCAGCCACCAAGCGGGAGTAGGCGCCGAGCAGTACTTC.

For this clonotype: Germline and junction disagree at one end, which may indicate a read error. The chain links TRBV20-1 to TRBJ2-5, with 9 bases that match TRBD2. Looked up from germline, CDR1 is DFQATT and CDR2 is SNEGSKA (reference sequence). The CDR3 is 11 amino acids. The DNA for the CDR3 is TGCAGGGCTAGCGGGGACGGGACCCAGTACTTC. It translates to CRASGDGTQYF.

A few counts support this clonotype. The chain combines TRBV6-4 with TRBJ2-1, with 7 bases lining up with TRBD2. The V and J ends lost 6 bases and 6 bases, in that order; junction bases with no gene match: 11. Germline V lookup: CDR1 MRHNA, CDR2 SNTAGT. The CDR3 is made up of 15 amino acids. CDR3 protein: CASSRRGGSGNEQFF. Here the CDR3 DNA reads TGTGCCAGCAGCCGACGGGGCGGGAGTGGCAATGAGCAGTTCTTC.